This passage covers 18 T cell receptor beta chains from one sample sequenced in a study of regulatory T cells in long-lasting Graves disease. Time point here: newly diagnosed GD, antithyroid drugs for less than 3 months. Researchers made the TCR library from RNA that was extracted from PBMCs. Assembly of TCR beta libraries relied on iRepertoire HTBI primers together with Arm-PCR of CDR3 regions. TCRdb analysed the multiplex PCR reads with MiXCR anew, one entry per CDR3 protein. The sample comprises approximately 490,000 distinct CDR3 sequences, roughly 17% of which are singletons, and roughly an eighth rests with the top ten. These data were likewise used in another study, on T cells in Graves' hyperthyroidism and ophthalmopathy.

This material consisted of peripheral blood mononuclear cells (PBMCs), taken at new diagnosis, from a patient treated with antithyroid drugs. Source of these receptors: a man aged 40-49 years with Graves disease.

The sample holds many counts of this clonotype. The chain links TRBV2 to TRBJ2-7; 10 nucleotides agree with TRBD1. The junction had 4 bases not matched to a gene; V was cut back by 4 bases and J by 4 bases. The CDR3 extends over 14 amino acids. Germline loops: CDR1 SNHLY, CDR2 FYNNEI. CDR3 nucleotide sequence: TGTGCCAGCAGTGCCGGGACAGGGGATTACGAGCAGTACTTC. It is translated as CASSAGTGDYEQYF.

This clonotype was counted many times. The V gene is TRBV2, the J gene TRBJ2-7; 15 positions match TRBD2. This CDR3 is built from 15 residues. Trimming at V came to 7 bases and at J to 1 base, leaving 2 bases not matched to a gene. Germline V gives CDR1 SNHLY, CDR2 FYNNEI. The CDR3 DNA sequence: TGTGCCAGCACCGGGACTAGCGGGAGGTCCTACGAGCAGTACTTC. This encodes CASTGTSGRSYEQYF.

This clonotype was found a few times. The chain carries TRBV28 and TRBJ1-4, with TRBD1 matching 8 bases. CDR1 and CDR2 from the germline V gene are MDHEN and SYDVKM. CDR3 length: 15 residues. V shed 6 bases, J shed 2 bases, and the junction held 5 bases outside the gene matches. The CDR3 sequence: CASSAGGTTNEKLFF. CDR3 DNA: TGTGCCAGCAGCGCAGGGGGCACGACTAATGAAAAACTGTTTTTT.

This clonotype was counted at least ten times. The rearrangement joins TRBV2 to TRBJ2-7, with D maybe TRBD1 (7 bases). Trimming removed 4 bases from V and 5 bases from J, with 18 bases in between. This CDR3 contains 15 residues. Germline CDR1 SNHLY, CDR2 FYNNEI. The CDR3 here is CASSAPPRGVNEQYF. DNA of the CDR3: TGTGCCAGCAGTGCCCCGCCCAGGGGGGTGAACGAGCAGTACTTC. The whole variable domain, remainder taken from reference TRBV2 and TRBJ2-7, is EPEVTQTPSHQVTQMGQEVILRCVPISNHLYFYWYRQILGQKVEFLVSFYNNEISEKSEIFDDQFSVERPDGSNFTLKIRSTKLEDSAMYFCASSAPPRGVNEQYFGPGTRLTVT.

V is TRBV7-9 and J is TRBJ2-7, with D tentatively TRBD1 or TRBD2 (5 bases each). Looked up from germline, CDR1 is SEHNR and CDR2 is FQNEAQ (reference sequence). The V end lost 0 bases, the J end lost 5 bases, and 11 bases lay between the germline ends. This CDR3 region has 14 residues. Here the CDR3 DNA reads TGTGCCAGCAGCTTAGCCCCAAGGGACCACGAGCAGTACTTC. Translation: CASSLAPRDHEQYF.

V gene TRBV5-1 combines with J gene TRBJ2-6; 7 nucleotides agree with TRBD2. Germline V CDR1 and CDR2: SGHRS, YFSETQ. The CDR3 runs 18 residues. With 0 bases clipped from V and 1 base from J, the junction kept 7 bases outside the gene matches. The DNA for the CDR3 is TGCGCCAGCAGCTTGGTTCCTAGCGGAGTTTCTGGGGCCAACGTCCTGACTTTC. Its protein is CASSLVPSGVSGANVLTF. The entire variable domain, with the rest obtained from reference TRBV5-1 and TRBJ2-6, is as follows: KAGVTQTPRYLIKTRGQQVTLSCSPISGHRSVSWYQQTPGQGLQFLFEYFSETQRNKGNFPGRFSGRQFSNSRSEMNVSTLELGDSALYLCASSLVPSGVSGANVLTFGAGSRLTVL.

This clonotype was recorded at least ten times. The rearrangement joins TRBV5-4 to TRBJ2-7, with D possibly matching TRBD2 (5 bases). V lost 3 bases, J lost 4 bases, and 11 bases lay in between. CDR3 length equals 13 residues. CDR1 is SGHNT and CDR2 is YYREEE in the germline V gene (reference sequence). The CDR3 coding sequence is TGTGCCAGCAGCTACGGACTGGCGTACGAGCAGTACTTC. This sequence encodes CASSYGLAYEQYF.

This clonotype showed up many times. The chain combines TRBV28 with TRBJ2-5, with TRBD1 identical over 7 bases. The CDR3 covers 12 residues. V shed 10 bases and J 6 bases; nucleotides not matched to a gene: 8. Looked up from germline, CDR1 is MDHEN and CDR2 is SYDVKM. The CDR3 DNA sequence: TGTGCCACCCGACAGGGTTTGAAGACCCAGTACTTC. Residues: CATRQGLKTQYF.

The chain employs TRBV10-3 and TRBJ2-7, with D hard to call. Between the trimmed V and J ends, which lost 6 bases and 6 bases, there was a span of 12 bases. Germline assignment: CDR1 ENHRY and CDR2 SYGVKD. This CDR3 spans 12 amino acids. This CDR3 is CAIRATPGEQYF. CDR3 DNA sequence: TGTGCCATCAGGGCGACTCCCGGCGAGCAGTACTTC.

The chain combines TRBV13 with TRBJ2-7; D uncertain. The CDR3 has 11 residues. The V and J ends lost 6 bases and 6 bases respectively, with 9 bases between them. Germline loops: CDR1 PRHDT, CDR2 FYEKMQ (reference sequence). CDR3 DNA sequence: TGTGCCAGCAGTACAGCCGCCGAGCAGTACTTC. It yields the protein CASSTAAEQYF.

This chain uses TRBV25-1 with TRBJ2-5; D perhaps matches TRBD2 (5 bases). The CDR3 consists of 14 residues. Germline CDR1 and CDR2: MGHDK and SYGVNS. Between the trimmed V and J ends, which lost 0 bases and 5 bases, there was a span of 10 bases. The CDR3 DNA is TGTGCCAGCAGTGAATATGACGGGGAGGAGACCCAGTACTTC. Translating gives CASSEYDGEETQYF.

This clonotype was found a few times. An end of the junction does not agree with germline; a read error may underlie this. The CDR3 sequence: CASNLDRAKNEQYF. The CDR3 nucleotides read TGTGCCAGCAACTTAGACAGGGCGAAAAACGAGCAGTACTTC. The rearrangement uses TRBV7-9 and TRBJ2-7; 7 bases agree with TRBD1. The CDR3 is made up of 14 amino acids. Germline-derived CDR1 and CDR2 are SEHNR and FQNEAQ (reference sequence).

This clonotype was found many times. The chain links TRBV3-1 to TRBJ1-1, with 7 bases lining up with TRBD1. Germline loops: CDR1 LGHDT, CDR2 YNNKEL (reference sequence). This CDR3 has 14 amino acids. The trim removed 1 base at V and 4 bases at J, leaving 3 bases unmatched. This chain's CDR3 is CASSQAGGLTEAFF. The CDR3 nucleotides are TGTGCCAGCAGCCAAGCAGGGGGGCTCACTGAAGCTTTCTTT.

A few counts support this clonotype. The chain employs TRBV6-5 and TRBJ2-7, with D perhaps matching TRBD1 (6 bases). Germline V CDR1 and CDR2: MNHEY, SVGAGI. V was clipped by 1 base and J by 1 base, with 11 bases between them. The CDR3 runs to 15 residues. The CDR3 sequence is CASSYFRDTSYEQYF. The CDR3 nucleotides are TGTGCCAGCAGTTACTTCCGGGACACTTCCTACGAGCAGTACTTC.

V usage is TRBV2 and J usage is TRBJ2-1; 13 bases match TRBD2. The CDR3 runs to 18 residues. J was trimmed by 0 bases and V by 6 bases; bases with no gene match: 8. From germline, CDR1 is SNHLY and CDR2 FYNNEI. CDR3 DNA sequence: TGTGCCAGCAGGAAGACTAGCGGGAGGTTCCGCTCCTACAATGAGCAGTTCTTC. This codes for CASRKTSGRFRSYNEQFF.

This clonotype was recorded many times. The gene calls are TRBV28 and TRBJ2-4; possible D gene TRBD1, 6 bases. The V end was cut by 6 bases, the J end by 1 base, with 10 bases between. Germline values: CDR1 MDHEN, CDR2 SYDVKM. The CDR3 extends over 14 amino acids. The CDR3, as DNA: TGTGCCAGCAGCTACGGACAGGCCAAAAACATTCAGTACTTC. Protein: CASSYGQAKNIQYF.

The CDR3: CASSLPPGSGYTF. The DNA of the CDR3 is TGTGCCAGCAGTTTACCACCAGGGAGTGGCTACACCTTC. The chain uses TRBV12-3 or TRBV12-4 and TRBJ1-2, with D maybe TRBD1 (5 bases). This CDR3 has 13 residues. V gave up 2 bases and J gave up 7 bases, with 11 bases separating them.

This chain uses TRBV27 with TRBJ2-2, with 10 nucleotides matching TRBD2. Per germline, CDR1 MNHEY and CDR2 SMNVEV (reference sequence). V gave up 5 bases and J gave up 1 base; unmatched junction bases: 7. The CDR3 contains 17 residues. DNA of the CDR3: TGTGCCAGCAGTCCGCCTAGCGGGAGAAAGAACACCGGGGAGCTGTTTTTT. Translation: CASSPPSGRKNTGELFF.